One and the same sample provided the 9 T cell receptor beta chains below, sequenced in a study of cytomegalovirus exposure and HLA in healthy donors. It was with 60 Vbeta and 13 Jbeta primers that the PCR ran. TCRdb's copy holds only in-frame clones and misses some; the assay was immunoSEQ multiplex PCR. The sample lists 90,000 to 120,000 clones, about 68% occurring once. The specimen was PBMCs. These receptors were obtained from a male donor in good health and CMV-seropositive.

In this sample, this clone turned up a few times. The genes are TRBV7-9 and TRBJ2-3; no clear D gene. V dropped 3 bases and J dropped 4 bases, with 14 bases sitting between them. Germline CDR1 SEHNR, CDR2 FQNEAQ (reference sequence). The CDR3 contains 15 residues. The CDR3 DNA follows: TGTGCCAGCAGCTTTGTTTTGCGGTCCCCAGATACGCAGTATTTT. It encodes CASSFVLRSPDTQYF.

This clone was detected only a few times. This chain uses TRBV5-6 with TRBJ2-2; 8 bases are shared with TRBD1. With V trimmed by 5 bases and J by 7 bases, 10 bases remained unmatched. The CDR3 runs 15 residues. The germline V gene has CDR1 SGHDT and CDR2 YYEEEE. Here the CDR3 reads CASSEQGVLSGELFF. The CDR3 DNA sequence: TGTGCCAGCAGTGAACAGGGGGTTCTCAGCGGGGAGCTGTTTTTT. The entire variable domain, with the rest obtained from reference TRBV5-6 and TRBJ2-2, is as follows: DAGVTQSPTHLIKTRGQQVTLRCSPKSGHDTVSWYQQALGQGPQFIFQYYEEEERQRGNFPDRFSGHQFPNYSSELNVNALLLGDSALYLCASSEQGVLSGELFFGEGSRLTVL.

The CDR3 bases are TGTGCCAGCAGCCATGCAGTGCTTTTCCACGAGCAGTACTTC. It translates to CASSHAVLFHEQYF. The chain recombines TRBV2 with TRBJ2-7, with unresolved D. The CDR3 has 14 residues. With 6 bases removed from V and 5 bases from J, the gap between germline ends came to 17 bases. The germline V gene has CDR1 SNHLY and CDR2 FYNNEI.

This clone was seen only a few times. CDR3 sequence reads: CASSLPLTGGPYGYTF. The CDR3 DNA sequence: TGTGCCAGTAGTTTACCCTTAACAGGGGGCCCCTATGGCTACACCTTC. V usage is TRBV19 and J usage is TRBJ1-2; 9 positions agree with TRBD1. CDR3 length: 16 residues. The V gene end was trimmed by 5 bases and the J gene end by 4 bases; junction bases not matched to a gene: 11. Germline V lookup: CDR1 LNHDA, CDR2 SQIVND (reference sequence).

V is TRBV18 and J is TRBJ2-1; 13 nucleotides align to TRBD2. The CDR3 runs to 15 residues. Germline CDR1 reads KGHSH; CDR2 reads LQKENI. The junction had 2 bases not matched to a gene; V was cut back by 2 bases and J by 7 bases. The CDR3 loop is CASSPKLAGGNEQFF. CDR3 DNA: TGTGCCAGCTCACCAAAACTAGCGGGAGGGAATGAGCAGTTCTTC.

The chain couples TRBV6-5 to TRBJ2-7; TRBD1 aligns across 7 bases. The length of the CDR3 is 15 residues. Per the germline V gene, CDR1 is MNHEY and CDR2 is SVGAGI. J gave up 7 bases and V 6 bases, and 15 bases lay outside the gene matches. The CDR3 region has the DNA TGTGCCAGCAGACCAATGACAGGGTTTGGTGGTGAGCAGTACTTC. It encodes CASRPMTGFGGEQYF.

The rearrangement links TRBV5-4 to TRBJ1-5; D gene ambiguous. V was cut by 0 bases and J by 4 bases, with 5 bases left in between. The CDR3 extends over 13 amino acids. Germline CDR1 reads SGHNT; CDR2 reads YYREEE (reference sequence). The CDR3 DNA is TGTGCCAGCAGCTTGGCCGGGAATCAGCCCCAGCATTTT. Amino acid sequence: CASSLAGNQPQHF.

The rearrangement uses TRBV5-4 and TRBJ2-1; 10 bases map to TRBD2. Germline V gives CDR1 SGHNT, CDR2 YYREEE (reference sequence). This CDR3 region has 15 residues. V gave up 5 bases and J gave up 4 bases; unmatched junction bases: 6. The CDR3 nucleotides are TGTGCCAGCAGTTTTAGCGGGGGGTCTTACAATGAGCAGTTCTTC. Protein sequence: CASSFSGGSYNEQFF.

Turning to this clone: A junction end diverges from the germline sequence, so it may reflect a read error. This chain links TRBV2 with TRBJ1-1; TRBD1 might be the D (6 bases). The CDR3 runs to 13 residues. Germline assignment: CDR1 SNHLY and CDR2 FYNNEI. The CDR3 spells CASREPVRTDDGF. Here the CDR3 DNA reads TGTGCCAGCAGGGAACCCGTCCGGACAGACGATGGGTTC.